The 13 T cell receptor beta chains reported below all come from one sample, sequenced in a study of blood T cell repertoires in COVID-19. Here immunoSEQ multiplex PCR was the method, and the copy in TCRdb shows in-frame clones only, minus some. Among under 200,000 clones listed, approximately 85% were seen once. The material sequenced was peripheral blood. The receptor set was obtained from an elderly woman with acute or convalescent COVID-19.

The chain joins TRBV20-1 to TRBJ1-1; D is unclear. CDR1 DFQATT and CDR2 SNEGSKA come from the germline V gene (reference sequence). V was cut by 4 bases and J by 2 bases, with 5 bases left in between. The CDR3 contains 11 residues. CDR3 region: CSATGNTEAFF. CDR3 nucleotides: TGCAGTGCTACAGGAAACACTGAAGCTTTCTTT.

This chain joins TRBV5-4 and TRBJ2-7, with 9 bases identical to TRBD1. J gave up 6 bases and V 4 bases, and 2 bases lay outside the gene matches. The germline V gene has CDR1 SGHNT and CDR2 YYREEE (reference sequence). The CDR3 sequence is 12 residues long. The CDR3, as DNA: TGTGCCAGCAGCCGACAGGGGGGCGAGCAGTACTTC. Translation: CASSRQGGEQYF.

J is TRBJ2-3 and V is TRBV6-5, with TRBD1 matching 11 bases. V lost 6 bases, J lost 2 bases, and 4 bases stayed unmatched. Germline V lookup: CDR1 MNHEY, CDR2 SVGAGI. This CDR3 region has 15 residues. CDR3: CASRRDRGSTDTQYF. The DNA of the CDR3 is TGTGCCAGCAGACGGGACAGGGGGTCCACAGATACGCAGTATTTT.

The V call is TRBV10-3, the J call TRBJ2-5; D remains ambiguous. The CDR3 spans 15 residues. Germline CDR1 ENHRY, CDR2 SYGVKD. Trimming took off 0 bases at V and 1 base at J, with 9 bases between the two ends. CDR3 DNA sequence: TGTGCCATCAGTGAGTCGGCCACCATCCAAGAGACCCAGTACTTC. Its translation is CAISESATIQETQYF.

The V gene is TRBV29-1, the J gene TRBJ1-2; possibly TRBD1 for D (5 bases). Germline-derived CDR1 and CDR2 are SQVTM and ANQGSEA. Trimming pared 7 bases from V and 3 bases from J, leaving 12 bases between. The CDR3 is made up of 12 amino acids. CDR3 protein: CSAPGGDYGYTF. DNA for the CDR3: TGCAGCGCCCCGGGGGGAGACTATGGCTACACCTTC.

This clone was counted only a few times. One end of the junction is discordant with germline, which a read error may explain. The V and J genes are TRBV30 and TRBJ1-4; no definite D call. The V gene's germline CDR1 is GTSNPN and CDR2 SVGIG (reference sequence). This CDR3 region has 12 residues. The CDR3 loop reads CAWRRTTEKLFF. The CDR3 DNA reads TGTGCCTGGCGCCGGACTACTGAAAAACTGTTTTTT.

V and J are TRBV6-2 or TRBV6-3 and TRBJ2-1; 12 bases fit TRBD2. CDR3 size: 17 residues. V gave up 4 bases and J gave up 5 bases; unmatched junction bases: 9. In germline, CDR1 is MNHEY, CDR2 SVGEGT. Here the CDR3 reads CASSSGLTSGGNNEQFF. CDR3 DNA: TGTGCCAGCAGTTCCGGTCTGACTAGCGGGGGTAACAATGAGCAGTTCTTC.

This clone was picked up a small number of times. The chain combines TRBV7-2 with TRBJ1-5; 7 bases align to TRBD1. CDR1 is SGHTA, CDR2 FQGNSA, per germline. The CDR3 has 13 amino acids. V was pared by 5 bases and J by 4 bases, with 2 bases of the junction left unmatched. The CDR3 is CASSQGQNQPQHF. The CDR3 DNA reads as TGTGCCAGCAGCCAGGGACAGAATCAGCCCCAGCATTTT.

The V and J genes are TRBV7-2 and TRBJ2-2; unclear D gene. This CDR3 has 13 amino acids. Germline V gene data show CDR1 as SGHTA and CDR2 as FQGNSA. V was shortened by 5 bases and J by 6 bases, with 10 bases between the two germline ends. The CDR3 nucleotides read TGTGCCAGCAGCCTTAGTCGCGCCGGGGAGCTGTTTTTT. As protein: CASSLSRAGELFF. Complete variable domain (other parts from reference TRBV7-2 and TRBJ2-2): GAGVSQSPSNKVTEKGKDVELRCDPISGHTALYWYRQSLGQGLEFLIYFQGNSAPDKSGLPSDRFSAERTGGSVSTLTIQRTQQEDSAVYLCASSLSRAGELFFGEGSRLTVL.

V and J are TRBV5-1 and TRBJ1-2; a possible D gene is TRBD1 (5 bases). Trimming shortened V by 0 bases and J by 4 bases, and 10 bases separated the two germline ends. CDR3 length equals 14 residues. The germline V gene has CDR1 SGHRS and CDR2 YFSETQ. The CDR3 nucleotides read TGCGCCAGCAGCTTGGCGGACACATTCTATGGCTACACCTTC. Protein sequence: CASSLADTFYGYTF.

Only one count was recorded for this clone. The genes are TRBV18 and TRBJ1-5; TRBD1 is a possible D gene (6 bases). V lost 3 bases to trimming and J lost 7 bases, with 13 bases between them. The CDR3 loop spans 14 amino acids. CDR1 KGHSH and CDR2 LQKENI come from the germline V gene. The CDR3 is CASSPSGELQPQHF. The DNA of the CDR3 is TGTGCCAGCTCACCCTCAGGGGAGTTACAGCCCCAGCATTTT.

The rearrangement joins TRBV11-2 to TRBJ2-7; TRBD2 matches at 9 bases. V shed 0 bases and J 2 bases; nucleotides not matched to a gene: 11. Germline CDR1 and CDR2: SGHAT and FQNNGV. The CDR3 extends over 18 amino acids. This CDR3 is CASSLEADSGSWTYEQYF. The CDR3 DNA sequence: TGTGCCAGCAGCTTAGAGGCTGATAGCGGGAGCTGGACCTACGAGCAGTACTTC.

This rearrangement joins TRBV6-5 to TRBJ1-4; maybe TRBD1 (5 bases). This CDR3 comprises 14 residues. Trimming took off 6 bases at V and 8 bases at J, with 16 bases between the two ends. CDR1 is MNHEY, CDR2 SVGAGI, per germline. CDR3: CASSRPGDREKLFF. The CDR3 DNA follows: TGTGCCAGCAGCCGGCCGGGGGACCGGGAAAAACTGTTTTTT.